One T cell receptor beta chain is described in this entry. Its antigen specificity is not known. Per-nucleotide qualities are absent, and no much larger clonotype sits a single base away. The germline V gene yields ENHRY for CDR1 and SYGVKD for CDR2. V gives up 0 bases and J gives up 2 bases, and the segment between their germline ends measures 9 bases. Including the terminal cysteine and phenylalanine, the CDR3 comprises 15 residues. Here the CDR3 DNA is all that survives: 45 bases in frame from base 1. This entry belongs to a study of cytomegalovirus exposure and HLA in healthy donors (dated by TCRdb to 2015 to 2018). Looking at the study overall: An earlier analysis of 587 of the donors reported roughly 300 Gb of sequence data and 95 million to 130 million unique TCR beta sequences obtained from roughly 170 million T cells. The number of donors typed differed by locus, with roughly 629-640 for A, B, C, DRB1 and DQB1, more than 500 for DQA1, nearly 610 for DPA1, and some 450 for DPB1. Donor age, sex, ethnicity and CMV serostatus were collected together with the repertoire data. The aim of the study was to test whether cataloging public T cell receptors could identify signatures of past pathogen exposure. Because of strong linkage in the cohort, five DR-DQ haplotypes were treated as single units for association and clustering. To predict cytomegalovirus infection status, the study combined high-throughput TCR immunosequencing, statistical association of individual TCRs with disease status, and machine learning. In an earlier analysis of 587 of the donors, high-throughput TCR beta sequencing was used to judge whether each TCR beta V gene segment behaved as functional or pseudogenic. Among 300 to 500 genotyped donors of the cohort, an average of approximately 200,000 unique TCR beta nucleotide sequences was sequenced per donor, of which roughly 18% were non-productive. To study patterns of TCR occurrence, a later analysis re-analyzed previously published TCR beta repertoires from hundreds of donors and added high-resolution HLA genotyping. Approximately 300 gigabases of sequencing data and approximately 85 million unique TCR sequences were included in an early release covering about 700 HLA-typed donors. HLA typing included class I and class II loci at four-digit resolution. Of the roughly 400 genotyped donors, around 81% fell in the genetic ancestry cluster associated with self-reported Caucasian donors. In the later analysis, no new phenotypic data were used to find candidate immune exposures; instead, reliance was placed on TCR beta sequences and their occurrence across donors. In a later genetic analysis, genome-wide SNP genotypes for about 65% of the roughly 670 donors were used, and that subset was treated as a discovery cohort. Along with the roughly 700-subject first cohort, a separate validation cohort of roughly 110 different subjects was used. The study used immunosequencing to profile the T cell repertoires of 600 to 850 subjects and linked those repertoires to cytomegalovirus serostatus. All discovery cohort repertoires had been generated on a single sequencing platform. Overall study outcomes, separate from this receptor: Linkage disequilibrium might explain the correlated functional status among segregating V segments, but an unknown experimental factor could not be ruled out. Roughly uniform sequencing depth across donors was assumed in presence/absence analyses, although this assumption may not hold. Compared with equally common non-associated chains, HLA-associated TCR beta chains in a later analysis were more clonally expanded and had lower generation probabilities. In both the original and validation cohorts, the classifier was reported to diagnose cytomegalovirus status with high specificity and sensitivity. While some public TCRs were present in many individuals, most TCR sequences turned up only very rarely across donors. Assigning TCR associations to individual alleles was difficult when HLA alleles, especially DR and DQ, strongly co-occurred. Because the 87-base-pair reads could not distinguish some IMGT-functional V segments, including TRBV6-2 and TRBV6-3, those segments were excluded. The authors suggested that the approach could potentially be extended to other disease states and immunological phenotypes. A further reported finding was that TCR beta sequences accurately predicted the HLA-A and HLA-B alleles for most subjects in the first cohort. An earlier analysis of approximately 500 of the donors showed that most TCR beta V segments appeared in productive rearrangements either about 87% or about 30% of the time, which broadly matched IMGT annotations. According to a later analysis, most CMV-associated TCR beta chains appeared to be HLA-restricted, and the HLA associations seemed to be driven largely by CMV exposure. Because some donors lacked HLA typing at each locus, the association tests relied only on the typed subset. The earlier analysis of approximately 590 of the donors excluded roughly 16 rarely observed V segments, including chromosome 9 orphons, because counts were too low. In a later genetic analysis, fewer N-insertions in productive TCRs were reported among donors in an Asian-associated ancestry cluster than the roughly 640-donor mean. A later analysis found that TCR association rates varied across HLA loci, with DRB1 alleles showing the most associated TCRs and HLA-C alleles the fewest. In this cohort, only TCR beta chains were sequenced, and detectable features were limited by the absence of alpha or paired-chain data. A cluster of highly shared sequence variants was judged likely to be a technical artifact of the sequencing pipeline. A later analysis associated about 18,000 TCR beta sequences with specific HLA alleles at a false discovery rate of 0.05. In the study, some 160 TCR beta chains were listed as associated with cytomegalovirus. A later analysis reported that several top co-occurrence clusters appeared linked to parvovirus B19, influenza, CMV and Epstein-Barr virus. A few of the identified cytomegalovirus-associated TCR beta chains were confirmed in vitro to be specific for cytomegalovirus antigens. An association between a missense DCLRE1C variant and V-gene and J-gene trimming of TCR beta chains was found in a later genetic analysis and replicated in an independent cohort. For the cohort, immune exposure information was limited to CMV serostatus.

In total, 600 or so healthy bone marrow donors made up the cohort. Cohort members were all nominally healthy when sampled, although unrecorded immune exposures were likely present. The donor was CMV seronegative and was included in the group of 352 seronegative cohort members. A peripheral blood sample was provided by each donor, and peripheral blood mononuclear cells were used for TCR beta sequencing. The Qiagen DNeasy Blood Extraction Kit was used to extract genomic DNA from the blood cell samples. The protocol used for the library was the immunoSEQ multiplex PCR assay. For the multiplex PCR, a mixture combining 60 forward primers for TCR Vbeta segments and 13 reverse primers for TCR Jbeta segments was used. The CDR3 region of rearranged TCR beta genes was amplified from genomic DNA with a multiplex PCR assay. The Illumina HiSeq System was used to sequence the amplified TCR beta libraries as 87-base-pair reads. On the study's bioinformatics: A later analysis counted tens of millions of unique TCR beta chains across the 666 repertoires, and some 11 million of these chains were shared by at least two donors. Raw reads were error-corrected and collapsed into unique sequences with a nearest-neighbor algorithm that merged closely related sequences to remove PCR and sequencing errors. Alignment of CDR3 sequences to IMGT reference sequences was used to assign V, D and J gene segments. Each retained sequence needed at least a six-nucleotide match to both a V gene segment and a J gene segment. Rearrangements were classified as productive when the CDR3 lacked stop codons and remained in frame with V and J, and all other rearrangements were classified as non-productive. CDR3 was defined according to IMGT convention as the region running from the second conserved V-encoded cysteine to the conserved J-encoded phenylalanine. The earlier analysis of about 570 of the donors excluded any sequence lacking an unambiguous match to a single V gene segment. An earlier analysis of several hundred of the donors called V segments functional above 56.7% productive rearrangements and segregating when the between-donor standard deviation exceeded 5%. A statistical classification framework was built to diagnose cytomegalovirus status from the catalog of TCR beta chain sequences. In a later analysis, V and J genes were assigned by comparing TCR nucleotide sequences against IMGT/GENE-DB human TR gene sequences. A later analysis assigned CDR3 sequences and most-parsimonious VDJ recombination scenarios with the TCRdist pipeline. In a later analysis, each TCR beta chain was defined by its CDR3 amino acid sequence together with its V-gene family, and reads lacking a unique V-gene family were excluded. To address suspected cross-contamination and a sequencing artifact, a later analysis removed a few hundred highly shared, low-generation-probability nucleotide sequences. For each public chain, a later analysis derived a clonal expansion index from normalized ranks of inferred template counts within each repertoire. In a later analysis, generation probabilities were computed with a VDJ recombination model fitted to out-of-frame rearrangements, and the resulting probabilities were checked against IGoR. In a later analysis, hypergeometric tests were used to score TCR-TCR, TCR-HLA and TCR-CMV co-occurrence, with a repertoire-size bias correction applied to TCR pairs. To estimate false discovery rates, a later analysis permuted the HLA or CMV assignments 20 times. In a later analysis, co-occurring TCRs were grouped with DBSCAN, and TCRdist sequence similarity was added when clustering was performed within HLA-allele-positive subsets. Co-occurrence clustering excluded repertoires with fewer than 30,000 or more than 120,000 public chains, plus five with anomalous nucleotide sharing. This is the immuneACCESS table as TCRdb keeps it, with only in-frame sequences that have V and J called. A part of the clones is gone; compared with another copy, unresolved V genes explain less than half, and the rest is unexplained. For V, J and clone size, that table is used; D and trimming come from the DNA. Within this sample are some 150,000 clones, with roughly 85% of them counted one time only. The ten largest clones add up to 0.75% to 0.95% of the sample.

This chain joins TRBV10-3 to TRBJ2-3; TRBD2 might be the D gene, on 7 matching bases. This TCR was recovered from a woman aged 25 to 45 in good health and CMV-seronegative. Sequencing used PBMCs. In nucleotides, the sequence is TGTGCCATCAGTGAGTCCGGGGGGCCCACAGATACGCAGTATTTT. It codes for CAISESGGPTDTQYF.